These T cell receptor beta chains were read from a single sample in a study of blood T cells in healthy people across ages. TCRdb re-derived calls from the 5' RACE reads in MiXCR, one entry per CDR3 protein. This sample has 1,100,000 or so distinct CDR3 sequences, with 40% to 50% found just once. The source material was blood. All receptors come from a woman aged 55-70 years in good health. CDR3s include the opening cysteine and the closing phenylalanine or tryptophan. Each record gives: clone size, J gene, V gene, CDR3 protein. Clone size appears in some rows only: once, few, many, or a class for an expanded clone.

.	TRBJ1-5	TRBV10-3	CAISERENNQPQHF
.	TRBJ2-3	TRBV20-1	CSASGELLAGIKDTQYF
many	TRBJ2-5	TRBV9	CASSVEERSQETQYF
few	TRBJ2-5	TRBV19	CASSIGPRGSGRETQYF
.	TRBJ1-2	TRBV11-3	CASSLKARDSNYGYTF
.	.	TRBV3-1	CASSPGTGAYNEQYF
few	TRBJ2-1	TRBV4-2	CASSPDLGTSVLQQFF
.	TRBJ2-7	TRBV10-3	CAISEEWSSYEQYF
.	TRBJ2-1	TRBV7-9	CASSLADSLAGATNEQFF
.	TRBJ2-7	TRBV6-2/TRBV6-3	CASSYPRLAGAYEQYF
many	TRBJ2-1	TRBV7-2	CASSLKTGNNEQFF
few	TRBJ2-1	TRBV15	CATSRDSFGNEQFF
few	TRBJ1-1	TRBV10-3	CASVREDTEAFF
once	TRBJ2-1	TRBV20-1	CSARKSGRAPYNEQFF